This TCR beta chain was sequenced during a study of beta chain features in type 1 diabetes. Study conclusions and caveats: Among patients, naive, central memory and Treg TCRB repertoires appeared more similar than among healthy donors.

The CDR3 has 15 residues. The germline V gene encodes CDR1 MNHNS and CDR2 SASEGT. V was clipped by 7 bases and J by 4 bases; unmatched bases: 10. As for this clone: Its antigen is currently unknown.

Expressed TCRB transcripts were sequenced because the entire RNA isolate underwent reverse transcription. Clones were read by immunoSEQ multiplex PCR, and TCRdb kept only the in-frame ones, dropping some. In the table there are about 140,000 clones, 6.9% of which are singletons. The sequencing sample was made of central memory CD4+ T cells from blood. The origin of this receptor is a woman aged 25 to 39 in good health. The chain couples TRBV6-1 to TRBJ2-1; TRBD1 agrees at 7 bases. In nucleotides, the CDR3 is TGTGCCAGCAAGGCTTCGGACAGGAGGTACAATGAGCAGTTCTTC. This translates into CASKASDRRYNEQFF.